This record looks at one TCR beta chain sequence and its context. Its antigen remains unknown. These data come from a study of tumor-infiltrating lymphocytes in localized non-small cell lung cancer. Across the study: Some samples were collected after neoadjuvant chemotherapy; smokers, never-smokers and several histologies were included. Resected tumor was paired with non-adjacent uninvolved lung from the same patient. Study observations and caveats: T-cell fraction did not differ between immunotypes IM1 and IM2. Different pieces of the same tissue went to different assays, confounding technical variation with intratumor heterogeneity.

The V end lost 6 bases, the J end lost 0 bases, and 12 bases lay between the germline ends. CDR1 is MNHEY and CDR2 is SMNVEV in the germline V gene (reference sequence). The CDR3 loop spans 15 amino acids. Sequencing was performed with immunoSEQ multiplex PCR; in TCRdb, only in-frame clones are kept and a portion is missing. The sample has some 8,000 clones; 79% are singletons. The rearrangement uses TRBV27 and TRBJ2-1; D unresolved. The source of this sequence is a human donor with non-small cell lung cancer. The sample comprised uninvolved lung tissue not adjacent to the tumor. In nucleotides, the CDR3 is TGTGCCAGCAGCCTAACACCGAGCTCCTACAATGAGCAGTTCTTC. This codes for CASSLTPSSYNEQFF.